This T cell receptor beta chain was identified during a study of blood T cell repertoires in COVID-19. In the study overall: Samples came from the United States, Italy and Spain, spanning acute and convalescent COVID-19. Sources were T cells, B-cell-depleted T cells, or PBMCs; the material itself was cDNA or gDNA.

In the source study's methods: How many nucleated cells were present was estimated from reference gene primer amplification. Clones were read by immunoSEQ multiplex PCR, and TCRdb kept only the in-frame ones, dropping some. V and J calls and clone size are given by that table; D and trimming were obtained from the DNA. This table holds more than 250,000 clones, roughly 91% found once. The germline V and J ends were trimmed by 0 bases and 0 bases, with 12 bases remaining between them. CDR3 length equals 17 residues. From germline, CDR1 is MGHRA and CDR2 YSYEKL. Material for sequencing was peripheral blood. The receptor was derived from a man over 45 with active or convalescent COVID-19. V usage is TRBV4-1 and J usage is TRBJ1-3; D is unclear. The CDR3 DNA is TGCGCCAGCAGCCAAGAGGCAGGAATGTTCTCTGGAAACACCATATATTTT. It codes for CASSQEAGMFSGNTIYF.